This T cell receptor (beta chain) was found in a study of T cell responses to AZD1222 COVID-19 vaccine (dated by TCRdb to the early 2020s). Notes on the research overall: AZD1222 recipients given second doses at about 4 weeks or at about 12 weeks were pooled, since spike-specific TCR depth and breadth were not found to differ between the two schedules. A total of 233 trial participants underwent TCR sequencing, of whom 200 to 220 received two doses of AZD1222 and about 25 received two doses of the MenACWY control vaccine. Enrollment into the trials was organized by age into subgroups of 18-55, 56-69 and 70-plus years, and those subgroups contained about 160, 30 and 59 TCR-sequenced participants, respectively.

Looking up the germline V gene yields CDR1 MDHEN and CDR2 SYDVKM. Its CDR3 holds 17 amino acids, cysteine through phenylalanine. Only the CDR3 part of the read is kept: 51 bases, read in frame from the first base. V is cut by 3 bases and J by 0 bases, and the space between the germline ends is 17 bases. Comment on this clone: No cognate antigen has been identified for it. No much larger clone is present one base from it, and per-base qualities are unavailable.

The time point label corresponds to: baseline before first vaccination. Vaccinee samples were obtained from the UK trials COV001 and COV002, which included a single-blind randomized controlled phase 2/3 trial of AZD1222 (ChAdOx1 nCoV-19) in healthy adults. For TCRbeta chain sequencing, PBMC samples were collected from trial participants at day 0 and at day 28 after the second dose. The CDR3 regions of human TCRbeta chains were analyzed by immunosequencing. Per the original workflow: Repertoire TCRs were matched against a reference library of SARS-CoV-2-specific TCRs generated with the MIRA antigen-specificity platform. Breadth was defined as the fraction of unique TCRs that were SARS-CoV-2-associated. Depth was defined as the fraction of total T cells that were SARS-CoV-2-associated. Each spike-specific TCR was assigned to its reactive spike region and to a CD4 or CD8 class using the MIRA data. Log10-transformed breadth and depth values were compared by one-way ANOVA with Sidak's multiple comparisons tests. TCRdb provides this immuneACCESS table in a form limited to in-frame rearrangements. Some clones are lacking; in checked studies, under half of them reflect an unresolved V gene, and why the rest are absent is not known. That table is the source of V, J and clone size, and D and trimming were worked out from the DNA. This sample gives approximately 110,000 clones in total; roughly 87% of them show up just once. Clones ranked in the top ten supply approximately 10% of the sample.

Overall results and qualifications from the work: Reportedly, almost half of the unique spike-specific TCRs recognized epitopes lying outside the regions that are mutated in the B.1.351 and B.1.1.7 variants. In the small 56-69-year group, the increase in depth fell short of significance, most likely because of low power. Only five to seven AZD1222 recipients were SARS-CoV-2 seropositive at baseline, limiting conclusions about previously exposed vaccinees. Vaccine-associated CD4 TCRs spanned the whole spike protein, with dominant responses in regions 160-218 and 743-854. Because no day 14 peak-response samples were available, repertoires were characterized only after the peak T cell response. A significant rise in spike-specific TCR breadth and depth was observed after two AZD1222 doses relative to day 0 and relative to MenACWY recipients. Most participants were white British and females outnumbered males, and the authors suggested that clonal diversity may have been underestimated.

This TCR was sampled from an adult in good health. This chain joins TRBV28 to TRBJ1-1, with a tentative D gene TRBD1 over 6 matching bases. Sequenced here: peripheral blood, sampled on day 0 of AZD1222 vaccination. The DNA sequence is as follows: TGTGCCAGCAGTTTCTGGTCAGGGGATCGGATGAACACTGAAGCTTTCTTT. The resulting protein is CASSFWSGDRMNTEAFF.